This T cell receptor (beta chain) was identified during a study of post-analysis software for immune sequencing data. Researchers reported that TCR beta cDNA libraries carried unique molecular identifiers. It was from roughly 1 to 10 million T cells that approximately 500,000 cDNA molecules came. MiXCR, run by TCRdb on the PCR reads, gives a single entry per CDR3 protein. The repertoire consists of hundreds of thousands of distinct CDR3 sequences, with around 53% occurring once and the leading ten covering approximately 4.5%. In germline, CDR1 is MNHNS, CDR2 SASEGT. The CDR3 has 13 residues. V was shortened by 3 bases and J by 6 bases, with 9 bases between the two germline ends. Study outcomes and limitations: Compared with controls, patients had more of about 5 TRBV segments, including TRBV5-6, TRBV5-1 and TRBV20-1. Normalized Chao1 diversity was significantly reduced in patients versus controls.

About this clonotype itself: Its specificity is not known.

Sequences were obtained from blood. The receptor was derived from a girl between 10 and 17 years old with multiple sclerosis. The rearrangement uses TRBV6-1 and TRBJ1-5; D is unresolved. The CDR3 sequence is CASSEGPRQPQHF. The CDR3 region has the DNA TGTGCCAGCAGTGAGGGCCCCCGTCAGCCCCAGCATTTT.